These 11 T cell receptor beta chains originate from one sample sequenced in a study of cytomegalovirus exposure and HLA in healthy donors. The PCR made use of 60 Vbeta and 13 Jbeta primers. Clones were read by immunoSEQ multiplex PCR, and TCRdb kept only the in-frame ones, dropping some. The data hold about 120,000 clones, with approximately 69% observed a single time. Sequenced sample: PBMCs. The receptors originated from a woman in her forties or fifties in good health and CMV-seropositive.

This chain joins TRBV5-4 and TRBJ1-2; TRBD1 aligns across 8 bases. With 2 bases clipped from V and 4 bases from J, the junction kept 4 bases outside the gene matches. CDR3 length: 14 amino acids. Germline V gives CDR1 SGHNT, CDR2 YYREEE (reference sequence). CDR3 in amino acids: CASSFADRVYGYTF. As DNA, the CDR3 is TGTGCCAGCAGCTTCGCGGACAGGGTCTATGGCTACACCTTC.

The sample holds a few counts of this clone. The CDR3 region is CASRARVSNQPQHF. The CDR3 DNA reads TGTGCCAGCAGGGCCAGGGTCAGCAATCAGCCCCAGCATTTT. The V gene is TRBV6-5, the J gene TRBJ1-5; D perhaps matches TRBD1 (5 bases). CDR1 is MNHEY and CDR2 is SVGAGI in the germline V gene. The CDR3 is 14 residues long. The V and J ends lost 6 bases and 1 base respectively, with 10 bases between them.

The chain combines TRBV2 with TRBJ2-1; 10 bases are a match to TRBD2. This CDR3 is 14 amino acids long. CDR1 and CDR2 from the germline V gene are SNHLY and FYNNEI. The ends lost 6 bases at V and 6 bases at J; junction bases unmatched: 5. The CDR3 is CASRRLAGRNEQFF. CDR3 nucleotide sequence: TGTGCCAGCAGAAGACTAGCGGGCCGCAATGAGCAGTTCTTC.

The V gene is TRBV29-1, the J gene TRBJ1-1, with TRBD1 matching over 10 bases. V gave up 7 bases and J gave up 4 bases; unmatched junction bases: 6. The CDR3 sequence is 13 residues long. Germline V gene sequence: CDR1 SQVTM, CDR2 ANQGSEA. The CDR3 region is CSARQGAGTEAFF. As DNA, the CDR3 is TGCAGCGCACGACAGGGGGCTGGCACTGAAGCTTTCTTT.

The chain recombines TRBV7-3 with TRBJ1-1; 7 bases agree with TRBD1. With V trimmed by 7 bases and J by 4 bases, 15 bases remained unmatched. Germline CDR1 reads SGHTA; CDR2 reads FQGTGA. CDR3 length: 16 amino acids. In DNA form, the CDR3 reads TGTGCCAGCACCCCGGGACAGTCCGAGCGAATCACTGAAGCTTTCTTT. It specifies CASTPGQSERITEAFF.

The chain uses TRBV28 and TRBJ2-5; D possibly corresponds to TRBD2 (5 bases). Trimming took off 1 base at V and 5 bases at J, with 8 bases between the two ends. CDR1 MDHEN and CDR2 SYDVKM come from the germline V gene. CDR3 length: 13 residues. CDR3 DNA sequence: TGTGCCAGCAGTTTATCGGGAAGGGAGACCCAGTACTTC. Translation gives CASSLSGRETQYF.

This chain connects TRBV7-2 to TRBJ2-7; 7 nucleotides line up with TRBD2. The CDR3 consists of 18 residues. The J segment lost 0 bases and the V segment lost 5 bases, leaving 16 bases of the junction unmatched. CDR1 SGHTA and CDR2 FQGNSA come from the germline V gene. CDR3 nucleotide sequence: TGTGCCAGCAGCACCAGGTGGGGCCTAGCGGAAAGCTCCTACGAGCAGTACTTC. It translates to CASSTRWGLAESSYEQYF.

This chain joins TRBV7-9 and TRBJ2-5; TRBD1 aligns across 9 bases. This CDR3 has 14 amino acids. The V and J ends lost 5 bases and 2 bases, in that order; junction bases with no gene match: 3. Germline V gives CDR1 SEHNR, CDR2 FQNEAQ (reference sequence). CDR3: CASSKDRGQETQYF. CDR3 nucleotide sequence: TGTGCCAGCAGCAAAGACAGGGGGCAAGAGACCCAGTACTTC.

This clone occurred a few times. CDR3 protein: CASSELSGNNSPLHF. CDR3 nucleotides: TGCGCCAGCAGTGAGCTTTCAGGAAATAATTCACCCCTCCACTTT. V gene TRBV10-1 combines with J gene TRBJ1-6; no clear D gene. CDR3 size: 15 residues. Trimming removed 2 bases at V and 5 bases at J, with 10 bases between. From germline, CDR1 is WNHNN and CDR2 SYGVQD (reference sequence).

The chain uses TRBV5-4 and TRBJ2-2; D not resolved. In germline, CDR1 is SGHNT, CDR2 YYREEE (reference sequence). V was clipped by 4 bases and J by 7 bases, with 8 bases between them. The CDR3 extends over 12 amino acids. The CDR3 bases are TGTGCCAGCAGCGAGAGAAACGGGGAGCTGTTTTTT. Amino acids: CASSERNGELFF.

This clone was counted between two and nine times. CDR3 in amino acids: CASRRDSSNQPQHF. For the CDR3, the DNA is TGCGCCAGCCGCCGGGACAGCAGCAATCAGCCCCAGCATTTT. The rearrangement links TRBV5-1 to TRBJ1-5; TRBD1 matches at 7 bases. Germline loops: CDR1 SGHRS, CDR2 YFSETQ. The CDR3 length is 14 residues. V lost 7 bases, J lost 1 base, and 5 bases stayed unmatched.